These 27 T cell receptor beta chains share one sample of origin, sequenced in a study of Tregs in tolerant kidney transplant recipients. Sequencing was performed with immunoSEQ multiplex PCR; in TCRdb, only in-frame clones are kept and a portion is missing. The sample has about 110,000 clones, around 87% seen once. Specimen: CD4+ T cells from blood, collected before the transplant. The receptors stem from a human donor who received a combined kidney and bone marrow transplant.

This clone was found once. The chain carries TRBV28 and TRBJ1-4; D possibly corresponds to TRBD1 (6 bases). V lost 10 bases and J lost 8, with 20 bases in between. Looked up from germline, CDR1 is MDHEN and CDR2 is SYDVKM. The CDR3 covers 14 residues. For the CDR3, the DNA is TGTGCCACCTTTTCGCGGGGGCTGGAGGAAAAACTGTTTTTT. Translation: CATFSRGLEEKLFF.

V usage is TRBV12-1 and J usage is TRBJ1-5. TRBV12-1 is a pseudogene segment. CDR3 size: 16 residues. CDR3: CASSFAGGLRNQPQHF. The CDR3 bases are TGTGCCAGCAGCTTTGCGGGGGGGTTGAGAAATCAGCCCCAGCATTTT.

The CDR3 coding sequence is TGTGCCAGCAGCCCAGGGTACCCCTTCCAAGAGACCCAGTACTTC. Translating it yields CASSPGYPFQETQYF. V and J are TRBV25-1 and TRBJ2-5, with D possibly being TRBD1 (5 bases). Trimming removed 6 bases at V and 1 base at J, with 15 bases between. This CDR3 is 15 amino acids long. CDR1 MGHDK and CDR2 SYGVNS come from the germline V gene.

V is TRBV5-1 and J is TRBJ2-7, with 8 bases identical to TRBD1. V lost 0 bases and J lost 1; bases outside the gene matches: 0. The V gene's germline CDR1 is SGHRS and CDR2 YFSETQ. This CDR3 comprises 14 residues. The CDR3 region is CASSLGQGSYEQYF. The CDR3 bases are TGCGCCAGCAGCTTGGGACAGGGGTCCTACGAGCAGTACTTC.

V usage is TRBV28 and J usage is TRBJ2-1; 14 bases map to TRBD2. This CDR3 has 19 residues. The V and J ends lost 4 bases and 4 bases, in that order; junction bases with no gene match: 12. Looked up from germline, CDR1 is MDHEN and CDR2 is SYDVKM. This CDR3 reads CASSSFTQTSGRAYNEQFF. CDR3 bases: TGTGCCAGCAGTTCCTTTACCCAGACTAGCGGGAGGGCGTACAATGAGCAGTTCTTC.

The CDR3 nucleotides read TGTGCCAGCTCACCACGGACAGGGCCCGAGCAGTACTTC. Translated: CASSPRTGPEQYF. The rearrangement links TRBV18 to TRBJ2-7, with 8 bases that match TRBD1. Looked up from germline, CDR1 is KGHSH and CDR2 is LQKENI. This CDR3 is 13 amino acids long. V dropped 1 base and J dropped 6; count of bases not matched to a gene: 2.

This chain connects TRBV2 to TRBJ1-4, with a weak D call TRBD1 (6 bases). V dropped 8 bases and J dropped 8 bases, with 21 bases sitting between them. Germline V lookup: CDR1 SNHLY, CDR2 FYNNEI. The CDR3 sequence is 15 residues long. The CDR3 loop reads CASHQAGTINEKLFF. Here the CDR3 DNA reads TGTGCCAGCCACCAGGCCGGGACAATTAACGAAAAACTGTTTTTT.

The J gene is TRBJ1-2, the V gene TRBV28; 9 positions agree with TRBD1. Germline CDR1 is MDHEN and CDR2 is SYDVKM. The CDR3 runs to 13 residues. V dropped 5 bases and J dropped 5; count of bases not matched to a gene: 3. The CDR3 spells CASSDRGWYGYTF. The CDR3 DNA reads as TGTGCCAGCAGTGACAGGGGGTGGTATGGCTACACCTTC.

The chain is built from TRBV14 and TRBJ2-1; 8 nucleotides match TRBD2. Germline-derived CDR1 and CDR2 are SGHDN and FVKESK. This CDR3 has 16 residues. After removal of 4 bases from V and 2 bases from J, the junction contained 7 bases not matched to a gene. The chain's CDR3 is CASSRSGRGAYNEQFF. As DNA, the CDR3 is TGTGCCAGCAGCCGAAGCGGGAGAGGGGCCTACAATGAGCAGTTCTTC.

This sequence joins TRBV2 and TRBJ1-2; tentative D call: TRBD1 (5 bases). CDR1 is SNHLY and CDR2 is FYNNEI in the germline V gene. The CDR3 is 13 residues long. The V end was cut by 2 bases, the J end by 2 bases, with 6 bases between. The DNA of the CDR3 is TGTGCCAGCAGTGAACGGGGGAACTATGGCTACACCTTC. Amino acid sequence: CASSERGNYGYTF.

The gene calls are TRBV5-1 and TRBJ1-5; D is ambiguous. The V end lost 0 bases, the J end lost 3 bases, and 4 bases lay between the germline ends. Germline loops: CDR1 SGHRS, CDR2 YFSETQ. The CDR3 sequence is 13 residues long. CDR3 residues: CASSLEPNQPQHF. For the CDR3, the DNA is TGCGCCAGCAGCTTGGAGCCCAATCAGCCCCAGCATTTT.

V gene TRBV7-2 combines with J gene TRBJ2-5; the match to TRBD2 covers 11 bases. The ends lost 4 bases at V and 3 bases at J; junction bases unmatched: 7. Per the germline V gene, CDR1 is SGHTA and CDR2 is FQGNSA. The CDR3 contains 16 residues. This chain's CDR3 is CASSSLAGGGKETQYF. The CDR3 DNA reads TGTGCCAGCAGCTCTCTAGCGGGGGGCGGGAAAGAGACCCAGTACTTC.

J is TRBJ2-3 and V is TRBV5-4, with 16 bases aligning to TRBD2. CDR3 length equals 19 residues. V lost 4 bases and J lost 3; bases outside the gene matches: 11. CDR1 is SGHNT, CDR2 YYREEE, per germline (reference sequence). The CDR3 spells CASSTGLAGGPRGTDTQYF. The CDR3 nucleotides read TGTGCCAGCAGCACGGGACTAGCGGGAGGGCCGCGAGGTACAGATACGCAGTATTTT.

This rearrangement joins TRBV6-6 to TRBJ1-1, with 7 bases fitting TRBD1. Trimming took 0 bases from V and 0 from J; bases not matched to a gene: 1. The germline gives CDR1 MNHNY, CDR2 SVGAGI (reference sequence). The CDR3 totals 15 residues. The DNA of the CDR3 is TGTGCCAGCAGTTACTCCAGGGGGGTGAACACTGAAGCTTTCTTT. Translating it yields CASSYSRGVNTEAFF.

The chain has TRBV2 and TRBJ2-5, with 10 bases fitting TRBD2. Per the germline V gene, CDR1 is SNHLY and CDR2 is FYNNEI. J gave up 1 base and V 7 bases, and 6 bases lay outside the gene matches. CDR3 length: 15 residues. CDR3 amino acids: CASNGAGGTQETQYF. The CDR3 DNA reads as TGTGCCAGCAATGGAGCGGGAGGGACCCAAGAGACCCAGTACTTC. Looking up the rest from reference TRBV2 and TRBJ2-5 gives the full variable domain: EPEVTQTPSHQVTQMGQEVILRCVPISNHLYFYWYRQILGQKVEFLVSFYNNEISEKSEIFDDQFSVERPDGSNFTLKIRSTKLEDSAMYFCASNGAGGTQETQYFGPGTRLLVL.

In this sample, this clone turned up a few times. This chain links TRBV19 with TRBJ2-2; D is possibly TRBD2 (6 bases). Germline assignment: CDR1 LNHDA and CDR2 SQIVND (reference sequence). The CDR3 is 17 amino acids. V lost 7 bases, J lost 3 bases, and 21 bases lay in between. CDR3 DNA sequence: TGTGCCAGTACGGTGAGGAAAAGCGCGGGGTACACCGGGGAGCTGTTTTTT. Protein product: CASTVRKSAGYTGELFF.

The V gene is TRBV29-1, the J gene TRBJ2-3; 10 bases align to TRBD2. V lost 2 bases to trimming and J lost 14 bases; unmatched junction nucleotides: 13. Germline values: CDR1 SQVTM, CDR2 ANQGSEA. This CDR3 comprises 14 residues. DNA of the CDR3: TGCAGCGTTGAACAACTAGCGGGATATAGTCAGCTGTATTTT. Translating gives CSVEQLAGYSQLYF.

The CDR3 protein is CASSQAPGYTF. The CDR3 DNA reads as TGTGCCAGCAGCCAGGCCCCTGGCTACACCTTC. V usage is TRBV11-2 and J usage is TRBJ1-2; D is undetermined. The CDR3 consists of 11 residues. Looked up from germline, CDR1 is SGHAT and CDR2 is FQNNGV. Trimming removed 5 bases from V and 7 bases from J, with 8 bases in between.

The chain combines TRBV19 with TRBJ2-2; D gene uncertain. There are 11 residues in the CDR3. V gave up 10 bases and J gave up 1 base, with 4 bases separating them. Germline-derived CDR1 and CDR2 are LNHDA and SQIVND (reference sequence). CDR3 residues: CATWNTGELFF. CDR3 coding DNA: TGTGCCACTTGGAACACCGGGGAGCTGTTTTTT.

The J gene is TRBJ2-5, the V gene TRBV18; 8 bases line up with TRBD1. V trimming: 1 base; J trimming: 5 bases; junction bases outside the gene matches: 12. This CDR3 is built from 17 residues. CDR1 and CDR2 (germline): KGHSH, LQKENI. The CDR3 bases are TGTGCCAGCTCACCACTTGGGGCAGGGGGCTTCATCGAGACCCAGTACTTC. Encoded protein: CASSPLGAGGFIETQYF.

J is TRBJ2-5 and V is TRBV18; D is unresolved. The CDR3 length is 11 residues. With 3 bases removed from V and 5 bases from J, the gap between germline ends came to 4 bases. From germline, CDR1 is KGHSH and CDR2 LQKENI. For the CDR3, the DNA is TGTGCCAGCTCACCGGGCGAGACCCAGTACTTC. Protein sequence: CASSPGETQYF.

This chain joins TRBV6-6 and TRBJ1-2; no firm D call. Trimming removed 9 bases from V and 1 base from J, with 9 bases in between. CDR3 length equals 12 residues. From germline, CDR1 is MNHNY and CDR2 SVGAGI (reference sequence). The CDR3 bases are TGTGCCAGTTACCGGGTTAACTATGGCTACACCTTC. Translation: CASYRVNYGYTF.

The chain links TRBV4-2 to TRBJ2-5, with TRBD2 identical over 16 bases. Unmatched junction bases numbered 7, after V lost 4 bases and J lost 2 bases. The CDR3 totals 18 residues. Germline-derived CDR1 and CDR2 are LGHNA and YNFKEQ. The CDR3: CASSLGTSGGGRQETQYF. CDR3 DNA sequence: TGTGCCAGCAGCCTCGGGACTAGCGGGGGGGGTCGTCAAGAGACCCAGTACTTC.

The chain has TRBV15 and TRBJ2-7; 7 nucleotides match TRBD1. Germline CDR1 LNHNV, CDR2 YYDKDF (reference sequence). The CDR3 has 16 residues. The V gene end was trimmed by 2 bases and the J gene end by 5 bases; junction bases not matched to a gene: 12. The CDR3 sequence: CATSRPLGRGKDEQYF. The CDR3, as DNA: TGTGCCACCAGCAGACCCCTGGGCAGGGGGAAGGACGAGCAGTACTTC. Full variable domain (missing parts from reference TRBV15 and TRBJ2-7): DAMVIQNPRYQVTQFGKPVTLSCSQTLNHNVMYWYQQKSSQAPKLLFHYYDKDFNNEADTPDNFQSRRPNTSFCFLDIRSPGLGDTAMYLCATSRPLGRGKDEQYFGPGTRLTVT.

V usage is TRBV6-6 and J usage is TRBJ1-3, with 7 bases lining up with TRBD1. The ends lost 6 bases at V and 6 bases at J; junction bases unmatched: 11. Germline CDR1 is MNHNY and CDR2 is SVGAGI (reference sequence). This CDR3 region has 15 residues. CDR3 amino acids: CASSQTTGRENTIYF. DNA of the CDR3: TGTGCCAGCAGCCAGACGACAGGGCGGGAAAACACCATATATTTT.

V gene TRBV27 combines with J gene TRBJ1-1; 7 bases agree with TRBD1. CDR1 and CDR2 (germline): MNHEY, SMNVEV (reference sequence). Trimming cost V 6 bases and J 0 bases; bases outside gene matches: 10. CDR3 size: 16 residues. The CDR3 here is CASRAVTGQLNTEAFF. In DNA form, the CDR3 reads TGTGCCAGCAGAGCTGTTACGGGACAGTTGAACACTGAAGCTTTCTTT.

This clone turned up a few times. This chain joins TRBV28 and TRBJ1-2; TRBD1 might be the D (6 bases). The V and J ends lost 0 bases and 0 bases respectively, with 8 bases between them. Germline V gene lookup returns CDR1 MDHEN and CDR2 SYDVKM. The CDR3 is 15 amino acids. The CDR3 nucleotides read TGTGCCAGCAGTTTATGGGGGGCATCTAACTATGGCTACACCTTC. Its protein is CASSLWGASNYGYTF.